This T cell receptor (beta chain) was recorded in a study of cytomegalovirus exposure and HLA in healthy donors. Looked up from germline, CDR1 is GTSNPN and CDR2 is SVGIG (reference sequence). The V segment lost 2 bases and the J segment 4 bases; nucleotides outside the gene matches: 7. This CDR3 region has 15 residues. In the PCR, 60 Vbeta and 13 Jbeta primers were used. Profiled with immunoSEQ multiplex PCR; TCRdb holds only in-frame clones, not every one. The data show some 150,000 clones, with 76% seen just once and under 2% held by the top ten. The receptor was isolated from a female donor in good health and CMV-seropositive. J is TRBJ2-7 and V is TRBV30, with 11 bases that match TRBD2. Sample: PBMCs. The CDR3 region has the DNA TGTGCCTGGAGTTATAGCGGGGGGGCCAGGTACGAGCAGTACTTC. This codes for CAWSYSGGARYEQYF.